This is a list of T cell receptor beta chains from one sample in a study of blood T cell repertoires in COVID-19. TCRdb's copy holds only in-frame clones and misses some; the assay was immunoSEQ multiplex PCR. The sample includes hundreds of thousands of clones, around 89% of them seen just once. The sample consisted of PBMCs or T cells enriched from blood (not recorded which). The receptors here all came from a woman aged 40 to 50 who had recovered from COVID-19. The CDR3 runs from the conserved cysteine through the conserved F or W. The order of the fields is D gene, J gene, clone size, V gene, CDR3 DNA, CDR3 protein. The D gene is left open where the match is weak. Only part of the rows carry a size: once, few, many, or a class if the clone is expanded.

D gene: -; J gene: TRBJ2-2; clone size: -; V gene: TRBV7-3; CDR3 DNA: TGTGCCAGCAGCTTCTTCTCCGGGGGGCCCACCGGGGAGCTGTTTTTT; CDR3 protein: CASSFFSGGPTGELFF
D gene: -; J gene: TRBJ1-2; clone size: -; V gene: TRBV6-2/TRBV6-3; CDR3 DNA: TGTGCCAGCAGTTACTCGGCGGCCTCTGGCTACACCTTC; CDR3 protein: CASSYSAASGYTF
D gene: TRBD1; J gene: TRBJ2-2; clone size: -; V gene: TRBV7-9; CDR3 DNA: TGTGCCAGCAGCCAGGGGGCAAACACCGGGGAGCTGTTTTTT; CDR3 protein: CASSQGANTGELFF
D gene: -; J gene: TRBJ2-5; clone size: few; V gene: TRBV10-3; CDR3 DNA: TGTGCCATCAGCCCGGGGACTGAAGAGACCCAGTACTTC; CDR3 protein: CAISPGTEETQYF
D gene: TRBD1; J gene: TRBJ1-4; clone size: once; V gene: TRBV2; CDR3 DNA: TGTGCCAGCAGTGGGCAGGGGGCTGTTAATGAAAAACTGTTTTTT; CDR3 protein: CASSGQGAVNEKLFF
D gene: TRBD2; J gene: TRBJ2-7; clone size: -; V gene: TRBV18; CDR3 DNA: TGTGCCAGCTCACCGCGGGGGTACGAGCAGTACTTC; CDR3 protein: CASSPRGYEQYF
D gene: -; J gene: TRBJ2-1; clone size: -; V gene: TRBV7-2; CDR3 DNA: TGTGCCAGCAGCTGGGCCGGGGGTATCAACAATGAGCAGTTCTTC; CDR3 protein: CASSWAGGINNEQFF
D gene: -; J gene: TRBJ1-2; clone size: -; V gene: TRBV20-1; CDR3 DNA: TGCAGTGCTAGAGACAGCTACACCTTC; CDR3 protein: CSARDSYTF
D gene: -; J gene: TRBJ1-5; clone size: -; V gene: TRBV10-1; CDR3 DNA: TGCGCCAGCAGTCGGGATAGCAATCAGCCCCAGCATTTT; CDR3 protein: CASSRDSNQPQHF
D gene: -; J gene: TRBJ1-4; clone size: -; V gene: TRBV6-5; CDR3 DNA: TGTGCCAGCAGTTACCTTGGACAGTTTAATGAAAAACTGTTTTTT; CDR3 protein: CASSYLGQFNEKLFF
D gene: TRBD2; J gene: TRBJ2-2; clone size: -; V gene: TRBV5-1; CDR3 DNA: TGCGCCAGCAGCTTGACCTCGGGACTAGCGGGGACCGGGGAGCTGTTTTTT; CDR3 protein: CASSLTSGLAGTGELFF
D gene: TRBD1; J gene: TRBJ1-4; clone size: -; V gene: TRBV5-1; CDR3 DNA: TGCGCCAGCAGCGGGGGGACAGGGGGCGGTGAAAAACTGTTTTTT; CDR3 protein: CASSGGTGGGEKLFF
D gene: TRBD2; J gene: TRBJ2-3; clone size: -; V gene: TRBV19; CDR3 DNA: TGTGCCAGTAGATCGATTACTAGCGGGAGGCACACAGATACGCAGTATTTT; CDR3 protein: CASRSITSGRHTDTQYF
D gene: TRBD2; J gene: TRBJ2-7; clone size: -; V gene: TRBV19; CDR3 DNA: TGTGCCAGTAGTATAGGCGGGCTAGCGGGAGTATACGAGCAGTACTTC; CDR3 protein: CASSIGGLAGVYEQYF
D gene: TRBD1; J gene: TRBJ1-1; clone size: -; V gene: TRBV19; CDR3 DNA: TGTGCCAGTACCCCCGGACAGGGTGGGACTGAAGCTTTCTTT; CDR3 protein: CASTPGQGGTEAFF
D gene: -; J gene: TRBJ2-2; clone size: once; V gene: TRBV3-1/TRBV3-2; CDR3 DNA: TGTGCCAGCAGCCAATTCCTCAGCACCGGGGAGCTGTTTTTT; CDR3 protein: CASSQFLSTGELFF
D gene: TRBD1; J gene: TRBJ2-1; clone size: -; V gene: TRBV9; CDR3 DNA: TGTGCCAGCAGCCTCGGACAGGGGGCGGGGAATGAGCAGTTCTTC; CDR3 protein: CASSLGQGAGNEQFF
D gene: TRBD1; J gene: TRBJ1-6; clone size: -; V gene: TRBV19; CDR3 DNA: TGTGCCAGTAGTATCGACAGGGGACGTTCACCCCTCCACTTT; CDR3 protein: CASSIDRGRSPLHF
D gene: TRBD1; J gene: TRBJ1-5; clone size: -; V gene: TRBV7-9; CDR3 DNA: TGTGCCAGCAGCCTAGGGACAGCGAGCAATCAGCCCCAGCATTTT; CDR3 protein: CASSLGTASNQPQHF
D gene: -; J gene: TRBJ1-1; clone size: -; V gene: TRBV19; CDR3 DNA: TGTGCCAGTAGGTATCCGGGGGGCAGGAACACTGAAGCTTTCTTT; CDR3 protein: CASRYPGGRNTEAFF
D gene: TRBD2; J gene: TRBJ2-1; clone size: -; V gene: TRBV7-9; CDR3 DNA: TGTGCCAGCAGCCCTAGCGGGGGTTCCAATGAGCAGTTCTTC; CDR3 protein: CASSPSGGSNEQFF
D gene: TRBD1; J gene: TRBJ1-5; clone size: -; V gene: TRBV3-1/TRBV3-2; CDR3 DNA: TGTGCCAGCAGCCGAGGGACAGCAAATCAGCCCCAGCATTTT; CDR3 protein: CASSRGTANQPQHF
D gene: -; J gene: TRBJ1-5; clone size: -; V gene: TRBV3-1/TRBV3-2; CDR3 DNA: TGTGCCAGCAGCCAGGACTGGAATCAGCCCCAGCATTTT; CDR3 protein: CASSQDWNQPQHF
D gene: -; J gene: TRBJ1-2; clone size: -; V gene: TRBV28; CDR3 DNA: TGTGCCAGCAGTTCGCTTGACAGTAAGCCCTATGGCTACACCTTC; CDR3 protein: CASSSLDSKPYGYTF
D gene: TRBD2; J gene: TRBJ2-5; clone size: -; V gene: TRBV30; CDR3 DNA: TGTGCCTGGAGTGAGGGAGGGCTAGCGGGAGAGACCCAGTACTTC; CDR3 protein: CAWSEGGLAGETQYF
D gene: -; J gene: TRBJ2-7; clone size: -; V gene: TRBV6-7; CDR3 DNA: TGCTTTTTTAGGGGGGGCTCTTACGAGCAGTACTTC; CDR3 protein: CFFRGGSYEQYF
D gene: TRBD1; J gene: TRBJ2-7; clone size: once; V gene: TRBV5-4; CDR3 DNA: TGTGCCAGCAGCTTCACCGGGACAGGGGCCTACGAGCAGTACTTC; CDR3 protein: CASSFTGTGAYEQYF
D gene: TRBD2; J gene: TRBJ2-5; clone size: -; V gene: TRBV5-4; CDR3 DNA: TGTGCCAGCAGCGCACGGACTAGCGGGGGGGCGGAGACCCAGTACTTC; CDR3 protein: CASSARTSGGAETQYF
D gene: TRBD2; J gene: TRBJ2-3; clone size: -; V gene: TRBV3-1/TRBV3-2; CDR3 DNA: TGTGCCAGCAGCCAAGGGGGCTCGGGACTAGCGACGCAGTATTTT; CDR3 protein: CASSQGGSGLATQYF
D gene: -; J gene: TRBJ2-5; clone size: few; V gene: TRBV7-8; CDR3 DNA: TGTGCCAGCAGCTTAGGGGCGGGCCTAGAGACCCAGTACTTC; CDR3 protein: CASSLGAGLETQYF
D gene: TRBD1; J gene: TRBJ1-5; clone size: once; V gene: TRBV19; CDR3 DNA: TGTGCCAGTAGGATCCGGGACAGCCCATTTTATAGCAATCAGCCCCAGCATTTT; CDR3 protein: CASRIRDSPFYSNQPQHF
D gene: TRBD2; J gene: TRBJ2-5; clone size: -; V gene: TRBV4-3; CDR3 DNA: TGCGCCAGCAGCCAAGATAGAGGACTAGCCCCAGAGACCCAGTACTTC; CDR3 protein: CASSQDRGLAPETQYF
D gene: TRBD1; J gene: TRBJ2-3; clone size: once; V gene: TRBV5-4; CDR3 DNA: TGTGCCAGCAGCCCCGAAGGGGGCCGGACAGATACGCAGTATTTT; CDR3 protein: CASSPEGGRTDTQYF
D gene: TRBD2; J gene: TRBJ2-5; clone size: once; V gene: TRBV7-2; CDR3 DNA: TGTGCCAGCAGCTTAACGGCTAGCGGGGGCCAAGAGACCCAGTACTTC; CDR3 protein: CASSLTASGGQETQYF
D gene: TRBD2; J gene: TRBJ2-3; clone size: -; V gene: TRBV5-4; CDR3 DNA: TGTGCCAGCAGCTTGACAGGGATAGGGACTAGCGGGGGGGCTCCGCAGTATTTT; CDR3 protein: CASSLTGIGTSGGAPQYF
D gene: TRBD1; J gene: TRBJ2-7; clone size: -; V gene: TRBV7-2; CDR3 DNA: TGTGCCAGCATCCTAGAGGGTGGCAGGGGGAGCGAGCAGTACTTC; CDR3 protein: CASILEGGRGSEQYF
D gene: TRBD2; J gene: TRBJ2-5; clone size: once; V gene: TRBV5-4; CDR3 DNA: TGTGCCAGCAGCTTATTCGCGGGGGGGAGCTCGCAAGAGACCCAGTACTTC; CDR3 protein: CASSLFAGGSSQETQYF
D gene: TRBD1; J gene: TRBJ2-7; clone size: -; V gene: TRBV18; CDR3 DNA: TGTGCCAGCTCACCAATTACGGGACAGGGGACCGGCGAGCAGTACTTC; CDR3 protein: CASSPITGQGTGEQYF
D gene: -; J gene: TRBJ1-6; clone size: -; V gene: TRBV28; CDR3 DNA: TGTGCCAGCAGGGAGGCTGGTAATAATTCACCCCTCCACTTT; CDR3 protein: CASREAGNNSPLHF
D gene: -; J gene: TRBJ1-5; clone size: -; V gene: TRBV28; CDR3 DNA: TGTGCCAGCAGTTTGCCCTACAATCAGCCCCAGCATTTT; CDR3 protein: CASSLPYNQPQHF
D gene: TRBD1; J gene: TRBJ2-7; clone size: -; V gene: TRBV6-5; CDR3 DNA: TGTGCCAGCAGCTCCGGGACAGGCTGGGAGCAGTACTTC; CDR3 protein: CASSSGTGWEQYF
D gene: -; J gene: TRBJ2-4; clone size: few; V gene: TRBV15; CDR3 DNA: TGTGCCACCAGCAGGGACAGAGCTGGGATCATTCAGTACTTC; CDR3 protein: CATSRDRAGIIQYF
D gene: TRBD1; J gene: TRBJ2-7; clone size: -; V gene: TRBV25-1; CDR3 DNA: TGTGCCAGCAGTGATCCGGGACAGTTATACGAGCAGTACTTC; CDR3 protein: CASSDPGQLYEQYF
D gene: -; J gene: TRBJ1-5; clone size: -; V gene: TRBV7-9; CDR3 DNA: TGTGCCAGCAGCTTAGACAGCGGTCAGCCCCAGCATTTT; CDR3 protein: CASSLDSGQPQHF
D gene: TRBD1; J gene: TRBJ2-3; clone size: -; V gene: TRBV11-3; CDR3 DNA: TGTGCCAGCAGCTTAGCCGGGACAGGGGTTTCCACAGATACGCAGTATTTT; CDR3 protein: CASSLAGTGVSTDTQYF
D gene: TRBD2; J gene: TRBJ2-7; clone size: few; V gene: TRBV3-1/TRBV3-2; CDR3 DNA: TGTGCCAGCAGCCAAGAGTCTAGCGGGTACGAGCAGTACTTC; CDR3 protein: CASSQESSGYEQYF
D gene: TRBD2; J gene: TRBJ2-4; clone size: -; V gene: TRBV2; CDR3 DNA: TGTGCCTCAAGGGGGAGCGGGGGCCCAGGAATTCAGTACTTC; CDR3 protein: CASRGSGGPGIQYF
D gene: -; J gene: TRBJ2-1; clone size: -; V gene: TRBV6-4; CDR3 DNA: TGTGCCAGCAGCCTAGACAGGTGGAATGAGCAGTTCTTC; CDR3 protein: CASSLDRWNEQFF
D gene: -; J gene: TRBJ2-2; clone size: -; V gene: TRBV12-3/TRBV12-4; CDR3 DNA: TGTGCCAGCAGTTTAAGCTGGGAGCTGTTTTTT; CDR3 protein: CASSLSWELFF
D gene: -; J gene: TRBJ2-3; clone size: -; V gene: TRBV28; CDR3 DNA: TGTGCCAGCAGTTTCAGGTGGGGGGGCGATGGCACAGATACGCAGTATTTT; CDR3 protein: CASSFRWGGDGTDTQYF
D gene: -; J gene: TRBJ2-7; clone size: -; V gene: TRBV19; CDR3 DNA: TGTGCCAGTACCCCACGCCCAGGAATCTACGAGCAGTACTTC; CDR3 protein: CASTPRPGIYEQYF
D gene: -; J gene: TRBJ2-7; clone size: -; V gene: TRBV2; CDR3 DNA: TGTGCCAGCAGTGCGGGTGTTGCGGGGTACGAGCAGTACTTC; CDR3 protein: CASSAGVAGYEQYF
D gene: TRBD2; J gene: TRBJ2-7; clone size: few; V gene: TRBV6-4; CDR3 DNA: TGTGCCAGCAGTGACGGGGCGGGGGAACGGTACGAGCAGTACTTC; CDR3 protein: CASSDGAGERYEQYF